These 23 T cell receptor beta chains originate from one sample sequenced in a study of CD4 T cell repertoires in COVID-19 (dated by TCRdb to about 2021). The library was prepared using the immunoSEQ multiplex PCR assay. This is the immuneACCESS table as TCRdb keeps it, with only in-frame sequences that have V and J called. A part of the clones is gone; compared with another copy, unresolved V genes explain less than half, and the rest is unexplained. The table for this sample lists fewer than 100,000 clones; 83% of them were counted only once. The top ten clones comprise about 0.61% of the sample. The sample's time point label, decoded: sample from a COVID-19-recovered individual after infection. The sequencing here drew on CD4+ T cells from peripheral blood, taken after recovery from COVID-19. The receptors shown here come from a human donor who had COVID-19.

V usage is TRBV20-1 and J usage is TRBJ1-2, with D maybe TRBD1 (5 bases). Between the trimmed V and J ends, which lost 3 bases and 6 bases, there was a span of 14 bases. The CDR3 has 13 residues. CDR1 and CDR2 (germline): DFQATT, SNEGSKA (reference sequence). The CDR3 here is CSASIWGEDGYTF. CDR3 nucleotide sequence: TGCAGTGCTAGTATATGGGGGGAGGATGGCTACACCTTC.

The CDR3 here is CASRGVQGDIDSPLHF. CDR3 sequence (DNA): TGCGCCAGCAGGGGGGTACAGGGCGATATCGATTCACCCCTCCACTTT. The V and J genes are TRBV10-2 and TRBJ1-6, with D maybe TRBD1 (6 bases). V was pared by 6 bases and J by 8 bases, with 20 bases between. This CDR3 spans 16 amino acids. Per germline, CDR1 WSHSY and CDR2 SAAADI.

This clone was counted only a few times. The chain employs TRBV20-1 and TRBJ1-1; 7 bases are a match to TRBD1. Germline CDR1 is DFQATT and CDR2 is SNEGSKA (reference sequence). This CDR3 spans 14 amino acids. V dropped 3 bases and J dropped 7; count of bases not matched to a gene: 11. As DNA, the CDR3 is TGCAGTGCTAGTGCGGGACAGACCCAGGTTGAAGCTTTCTTT. As protein: CSASAGQTQVEAFF.

The V and J genes are TRBV18 and TRBJ1-2, with D possibly TRBD1 on 6 matching bases. V shed 1 base and J shed 0 bases, with 9 bases lying between them. The V gene's germline CDR1 is KGHSH and CDR2 LQKENI. The CDR3 is 15 amino acids. CDR3 amino acids: CASSPQTGANYGYTF. DNA of the CDR3: TGTGCCAGCTCACCACAGACAGGCGCTAACTATGGCTACACCTTC. The full variable domain, in which reference TRBV18 and TRBJ1-2 provide the parts outside the CDR3, is NAGVMQNPRHLVRRRGQEARLRCSPMKGHSHVYWYRQLPEEGLKFMVYLQKENIIDESGMPKERFSAEFPKEGPSILRIQQVVRGDSAAYFCASSPQTGANYGYTFGSGTRLTVV.

The chain recombines TRBV7-2 with TRBJ1-2; 11 bases are a match to TRBD1. Unmatched junction bases numbered 3, after V lost 4 bases and J lost 2 bases. Germline V gene data show CDR1 as SGHTA and CDR2 as FQGNSA. The CDR3 extends over 15 amino acids. The CDR3 protein is CASSSGQGVNYGYTF. DNA for the CDR3: TGTGCCAGCAGCTCGGGACAGGGGGTAAACTATGGCTACACCTTC.

V is TRBV7-8 and J is TRBJ1-2; the D is unclear. This CDR3 is 14 amino acids long. From germline, CDR1 is SGHVS and CDR2 FQNEAQ. Trimming removed 3 bases from V and 5 bases from J, with 13 bases in between. The CDR3 sequence is CASSFQIGPYGYTF. CDR3 coding DNA: TGTGCCAGCAGCTTTCAGATTGGACCTTATGGCTACACCTTC.

The rearrangement links TRBV3-1 (or the pseudogene TRBV3-2) to TRBJ2-7; D tentatively reads TRBD1 or TRBD2 (5 bases each). This CDR3 comprises 17 residues. Germline lookup yields CDR1 LGHDT and CDR2 YNNKEL (reference sequence). V was trimmed by 4 bases and J by 6 bases, leaving 25 bases between them. CDR3 residues: CASSRHGTLQEEGEQYF. DNA of the CDR3: TGTGCCAGCAGCCGACACGGAACACTACAGGAGGAAGGCGAGCAGTACTTC.

Written as DNA, the CDR3 is TGTGCCGTCAGGGTGACCGGGGAGCTGTTTTTT. Translated: CAVRVTGELFF. The chain joins TRBV21-1 to TRBJ2-2; TRBD1, the table's D call, was not compared with the DNA. TRBV21-1 is a known pseudogene. This CDR3 has 11 residues.

The table lists this clone with a few counts. The chain's CDR3 is CASSYPGTSGKYF. CDR3 DNA: TGTGCCAGCAGTTACCCAGGGACTAGCGGGAAGTATTTT. V gene TRBV6-2 or TRBV6-3 combines with J gene TRBJ2-3; 13 nucleotides agree with TRBD2. This CDR3 spans 13 amino acids. Germline V gene lookup returns CDR1 MNHEY and CDR2 SVGEGT. With 2 bases clipped from V and 13 bases from J, the junction kept 3 bases outside the gene matches.

The chain combines TRBV11-1 with TRBJ2-1; D is possibly TRBD1 or TRBD2 (6 bases each). Trimming left V 2 bases short and J 1 base short, with 9 bases between. This CDR3 spans 15 amino acids. CDR1 SGHAT and CDR2 FQDESV come from the germline V gene (reference sequence). CDR3 residues: CASSLLGGSYNEQFF. The CDR3 DNA reads TGTGCCAGCAGCTTATTAGGGGGGTCCTACAATGAGCAGTTCTTC. Using reference TRBV11-1 and TRBJ2-1 for the parts outside the CDR3, the full variable domain is EAEVAQSPRYKITEKSQAVAFWCDPISGHATLYWYRQILGQGPELLVQFQDESVVDDSQLPKDRFSAERLKGVDSTLKIQPAELGDSAMYLCASSLLGGSYNEQFFGPGTRLTVL.

The chain carries TRBV27 and TRBJ2-3; TRBD1 matches at 8 bases. Looked up from germline, CDR1 is MNHEY and CDR2 is SMNVEV (reference sequence). The V and J ends lost 5 bases and 1 base, in that order; junction bases with no gene match: 8. The CDR3 loop spans 16 amino acids. The CDR3 DNA reads as TGTGCCAGCAGTAATAGGGACAGGTCTGGCACAGATACGCAGTATTTT. Its translation is CASSNRDRSGTDTQYF.

J is TRBJ2-3 and V is TRBV6-1; D is unclear. The CDR3 consists of 12 residues. The V gene's germline CDR1 is MNHNS and CDR2 SASEGT. Trimming cost V 1 base and J 2 bases, with 1 base left between them. The CDR3 DNA reads TGTGCCAGCAGTGAAGTCACAGATACGCAGTATTTT. Its protein is CASSEVTDTQYF.

A single count supports this clone. The sample contains more than one DNA sequence encoding this CDR3. This chain links TRBV6-5 with TRBJ1-5, with D perhaps matching TRBD1 (5 bases). CDR3 length: 12 amino acids. Trimming pared 8 bases from V and 7 bases from J, leaving 12 bases between. Germline values: CDR1 MNHEY, CDR2 SVGAGI. The CDR3 protein is CASRGGDQPQHF. The CDR3 bases are TGTGCCAGCCGGGGGGGGGACCAGCCCCAGCATTTT.

J is TRBJ2-7 and V is TRBV28; a weak D match, TRBD1 (6 bases). Trimming left V 5 bases short and J 6 bases short, with 26 bases between. Germline V lookup: CDR1 MDHEN, CDR2 SYDVKM. CDR3 length: 17 residues. The CDR3: CASSMSQNKQGTGEQYF. The CDR3 nucleotides are TGTGCCAGCAGTATGTCCCAAAACAAACAGGGAACGGGCGAGCAGTACTTC.

This clone was picked up one time. The chain recombines TRBV2 with TRBJ2-3; 7 bases line up with TRBD2. Per the germline V gene, CDR1 is SNHLY and CDR2 is FYNNEI. This CDR3 region has 15 residues. The V segment lost 10 bases and the J segment 8 bases; nucleotides outside the gene matches: 18. This chain's CDR3 is CATGRGRASAGTQYF. The CDR3 DNA follows: TGTGCCACAGGACGGGGGAGGGCCTCAGCGGGTACGCAGTATTTT. Variable domain in full (rest from reference TRBV2 and TRBJ2-3): EPEVTQTPSHQVTQMGQEVILRCVPISNHLYFYWYRQILGQKVEFLVSFYNNEISEKSEIFDDQFSVERPDGSNFTLKIRSTKLEDSAMYFCATGRGRASAGTQYFGPGTRLTVL.

The J gene is TRBJ1-1, the V gene TRBV5-1, with TRBD1 as a possible D gene (6 bases). Germline CDR1 is SGHRS and CDR2 is YFSETQ. With 0 bases removed from V and 4 bases from J, the gap between germline ends came to 16 bases. CDR3 length: 16 residues. The CDR3 nucleotides read TGCGCCAGCAGCTTGGTCCTCACAGGGTCGGGCACTGAAGCTTTCTTT. It translates to CASSLVLTGSGTEAFF.

Only one count was recorded for this clone. This chain connects TRBV10-3 to TRBJ2-3, with TRBD1 matching 9 bases. Unmatched junction bases numbered 6, after V lost 5 bases and J lost 3 bases. The CDR3 length is 15 residues. CDR1 is ENHRY, CDR2 SYGVKD, per germline. The CDR3, as DNA: TGTGCCATCAGTACAGGGGGCACGGGGACAGATACGCAGTATTTT. Its translation: CAISTGGTGTDTQYF.

This clone was detected only a few times. The J gene is TRBJ1-1, the V gene TRBV2; 9 bases are shared with TRBD1. The V and J ends lost 5 bases and 4 bases, in that order; junction bases with no gene match: 5. The germline V gene has CDR1 SNHLY and CDR2 FYNNEI. The CDR3 loop spans 14 amino acids. In DNA, the CDR3 is TGTGCCAGCAGTTTGGGACAGGGCAGCACTGAAGCTTTCTTT. It specifies CASSLGQGSTEAFF.

The chain is built from TRBV10-2 and TRBJ2-3, with TRBD2 matching 8 bases. Germline V gene lookup returns CDR1 WSHSY and CDR2 SAAADI. The length of the CDR3 is 16 residues. V was clipped by 0 bases and J by 4 bases; unmatched bases: 6. The CDR3 spells CASSESYGGAPDTQYF. The CDR3 nucleotides are TGCGCCAGCAGTGAGTCGTACGGGGGGGCTCCAGATACGCAGTATTTT.

This sequence joins TRBV6-6 and TRBJ2-1; possible D gene TRBD2, 5 bases. Trimming took 4 bases from V and 8 from J, leaving 15 bases between them. This CDR3 has 14 residues. The germline V gene encodes CDR1 MNHNY and CDR2 SVGAGI (reference sequence). Here the CDR3 DNA reads TGTGCCAGCAGTTCCCGGCTGGGGAGTGATGAGCAGTTCTTC. It translates to CASSSRLGSDEQFF.

The chain has TRBV2 and TRBJ1-1; D is unresolved. The germline CDR1 and CDR2 sequences are SNHLY and FYNNEI. This CDR3 is 11 amino acids long. V shed 3 bases and J shed 11 bases, with 10 bases lying between them. The DNA of the CDR3 is TGTGCCAGCAGTGAGAAGCGGGTGGCTTTCTTT. Translating gives CASSEKRVAFF.

The V call is TRBV5-6, the J call TRBJ2-2; D may match TRBD1 or TRBD2 (5 bases each). CDR1 and CDR2 (germline): SGHDT, YYEEEE. This CDR3 region has 15 residues. Between the trimmed V and J ends, which lost 4 bases and 2 bases, there was a span of 12 bases. The chain's CDR3 is CASSRGTSNTGELFF. Written as DNA, the CDR3 is TGTGCCAGCAGCCGTGGGACCAGTAACACCGGGGAGCTGTTTTTT.

The chain employs TRBV28 and TRBJ1-5; D may be TRBD1 (5 bases). Per germline, CDR1 MDHEN and CDR2 SYDVKM. This CDR3 is built from 15 residues. The V end was cut by 6 bases, the J end by 7 bases, with 19 bases between. This chain's CDR3 is CASSPRGPSGQPQHF. For the CDR3, the DNA is TGTGCCAGCAGCCCGAGGGGTCCATCGGGGCAGCCCCAGCATTTT.